This T cell receptor (beta chain) was observed in a study of sequential checkpoint blockade in melanoma. Trimming took 5 bases from V and 6 from J, leaving 7 bases between them. The CDR3 is 12 amino acids. CDR1 is LNHDA, CDR2 SQIVND, per germline (reference sequence). Sequenced by immunoSEQ multiplex PCR; TCRdb stores in-frame clones only, minus some. This table holds some 4,100 clones, more than 20% found once. Treatment specified: randomized to nivolumab then ipilimumab (arm A) or the reverse (arm B). The TCR originated in a human donor with melanoma. The chain couples TRBV19 to TRBJ2-2; D ambiguous. Sample: tumor tissue (inferred from file names), taken from a patient given nivolumab and ipilimumab in sequence. The CDR3 nucleotides are TGTGCCAGTAGTTCCCCCCCCGGGGAGCTGTTTTTT. This encodes CASSSPPGELFF.